This entry lists 13 T cell receptor beta chains sequenced from one sample in a study of cytomegalovirus exposure and HLA in healthy donors. Researchers ran the PCR with 60 Vbeta and 13 Jbeta primers. Profiled with immunoSEQ multiplex PCR; TCRdb holds only in-frame clones, not every one. The sample lists 100,000 to 120,000 clones, 69% occurring once. The sample consisted of PBMCs. These receptors were obtained from a man between 25 and 39 years old in good health and CMV-seronegative.

The CDR3 nucleotides are TGTGCCAGCACCGTACAGGGTATGGAGACCCAGTACTTC. It translates to CASTVQGMETQYF. The chain has TRBV7-2 and TRBJ2-5, with D maybe TRBD1 (6 bases). Germline V gene sequence: CDR1 SGHTA, CDR2 FQGNSA. With 7 bases removed from V and 5 bases from J, the gap between germline ends came to 14 bases. The CDR3 is 13 residues long.

This clone was seen a handful of times. This chain joins TRBV18 and TRBJ2-4, with D hard to call. This CDR3 region has 11 residues. Germline V gene data show CDR1 as KGHSH and CDR2 as LQKENI. The V and J ends lost 4 bases and 5 bases respectively, with 3 bases between them. The CDR3 region is CASSRENIQYF. CDR3 bases: TGTGCCAGCTCACGAGAAAACATTCAGTACTTC.

This clone was detected a few times. This chain joins TRBV7-9 and TRBJ2-2; maybe TRBD1 (6 bases). Trimming stripped 4 bases from V and 8 bases from J, with 11 bases between. The CDR3 sequence is 13 residues long. CDR1 SEHNR and CDR2 FQNEAQ come from the germline V gene (reference sequence). This chain's CDR3 is CASSSQGWGELFF. CDR3 nucleotide sequence: TGTGCCAGCAGCTCACAGGGTTGGGGGGAGCTGTTTTTT. The whole variable domain, filled in from reference TRBV7-9 and TRBJ2-2, reads DTGVSQNPRHKITKRGQNVTFRCDPISEHNRLYWYRQTLGQGPEFLTYFQNEAQLEKSRLLSDRFSAERPKGSFSTLEIQRTEQGDSAMYLCASSSQGWGELFFGEGSRLTVL.

The chain joins TRBV7-2 to TRBJ1-1; D is ambiguous. Germline-derived CDR1 and CDR2 are SGHTA and FQGNSA. Trimming left V 5 bases short and J 2 bases short, with 9 bases between. The CDR3 is 13 amino acids. The CDR3 loop is CASSPQQNTEAFF. The CDR3 DNA is TGTGCCAGCAGCCCTCAACAAAACACTGAAGCTTTCTTT. The variable domain in full, completed from reference TRBV7-2 and TRBJ1-1, reads GAGVSQSPSNKVTEKGKDVELRCDPISGHTALYWYRQSLGQGLEFLIYFQGNSAPDKSGLPSDRFSAERTGGSVSTLTIQRTQQEDSAVYLCASSPQQNTEAFFGQGTRLTVV.

The V call is TRBV25-1, the J call TRBJ1-1; D uncertain. The CDR3 totals 14 residues. V lost 2 bases and J lost 1, with 8 bases in between. Germline V CDR1 and CDR2: MGHDK, SYGVNS. This chain's CDR3 is CASSEQNQNTEAFF. For the CDR3, the DNA is TGTGCCAGCAGTGAACAGAACCAGAACACTGAAGCTTTCTTT.

This rearrangement joins TRBV25-1 to TRBJ2-1; D gene ambiguous. The length of the CDR3 is 14 residues. The germline gives CDR1 MGHDK, CDR2 SYGVNS. V was cut by 3 bases and J by 3 bases, with 9 bases left in between. The DNA for the CDR3 is TGTGCCAGCAGTGAGGGCATAATCTACAATGAGCAGTTCTTC. It yields the protein CASSEGIIYNEQFF.

V and J are TRBV27 and TRBJ2-7; 10 nucleotides line up with TRBD2. The V segment lost 1 base and the J segment 7 bases; nucleotides outside the gene matches: 13. Germline CDR1 is MNHEY and CDR2 is SMNVEV (reference sequence). This CDR3 spans 17 amino acids. Written as DNA, the CDR3 is TGTGCCAGCAGTTTATTCCCTAAAGCGGGAGGGCTAGAAGAGCAGTACTTC. As protein: CASSLFPKAGGLEEQYF.

The gene calls are TRBV5-5 and TRBJ2-3; 7 bases map to TRBD2. V trimming: 6 bases; J trimming: 6 bases; junction bases outside the gene matches: 10. The CDR3 is 14 residues long. The germline gives CDR1 SGHKS, CDR2 YYEKEE (reference sequence). The CDR3 coding sequence is TGTGCCAGCACCTCCGGGGGGTTAGCCGATACGCAGTATTTT. It translates to CASTSGGLADTQYF.

J is TRBJ2-5 and V is TRBV11-2, with D possibly being TRBD1 (6 bases). CDR1 and CDR2 (germline): SGHAT, FQNNGV. The CDR3 contains 14 residues. Trimming left V 5 bases short and J 0 bases short, with 10 bases between. This CDR3 reads CASSPGQHQETQYF. The CDR3 DNA is TGTGCCAGCAGCCCCGGACAGCACCAAGAGACCCAGTACTTC.

The chain employs TRBV4-1 and TRBJ1-3; no clear D. Germline V lookup: CDR1 MGHRA, CDR2 YSYEKL. Trimming shortened V by 2 bases and J by 5 bases, and 13 bases separated the two germline ends. This CDR3 has 15 amino acids. This CDR3 reads CASSQWPGIRNTIYF. CDR3 in DNA: TGCGCCAGCAGCCAATGGCCAGGTATACGAAACACCATATATTTT.

V is TRBV19 and J is TRBJ1-1; 12 bases fit TRBD1. The CDR3 covers 17 residues. J lost 11 bases, V lost 1 base, and 14 bases had no gene match. From germline, CDR1 is LNHDA and CDR2 SQIVND (reference sequence). DNA of the CDR3: TGTGCCAGTAGTATAGTCAAGAAGGGACAGGGGGCTGAAGGGGCTTTCTTT. It specifies CASSIVKKGQGAEGAFF. Supplemented by reference TRBV19 and TRBJ1-1, the full variable domain reads DGGITQSPKYLFRKEGQNVTLSCEQNLNHDAMYWYRQDPGQGLRLIYYSQIVNDFQKGDIAEGYSVSREKKESFPLTVTSAQKNPTAFYLCASSIVKKGQGAEGAFFGQGTRLTVV.

This clone was seen more than once but under ten times. The chain carries TRBV5-1 and TRBJ2-5; D gene ambiguous. Germline V lookup: CDR1 SGHRS, CDR2 YFSETQ. There are 13 residues in the CDR3. With 1 base removed from V and 2 bases from J, the gap between germline ends came to 6 bases. The CDR3 reads CASSLLIQETQYF. The CDR3, as DNA: TGCGCCAGCAGCTTGTTAATACAAGAGACCCAGTACTTC.

In its sample, this clone was seen a few times. The rearrangement joins TRBV12-5 to TRBJ2-7; D not resolved. This CDR3 comprises 12 residues. The germline V gene has CDR1 LGHNT and CDR2 FRNRAP. With 1 base removed from V and 3 bases from J, the gap between germline ends came to 4 bases. CDR3 sequence (DNA): TGTGCTAGTGGTTTGGACGGCTACGAGCAGTACTTC. This translates into CASGLDGYEQYF.